The present T cell receptor (beta chain) was sequenced within a study of T-cell reconstitution after alpha-beta-depleted transplantation in children. The study, taken as a whole, reports: By about two months after transplant, alpha-beta T cells reportedly arose from several hundred graft clones that had expanded. In some patients, recipient T cells and intrathymic progenitors surviving conditioning explained high day-60 diversity.

Germline V gene lookup returns CDR1 SEHNR and CDR2 FQNEAQ (reference sequence). The CDR3 has 15 amino acids. The ends were cut back, 4 bases at V and 7 bases at J, with 17 bases in the middle. TCRbeta library preparation incorporated unique molecular identifiers. TCRdb itself ran the PCR reads through MiXCR, one entry per CDR3 protein. The sample has 240,000 or so distinct CDR3 sequences; roughly 7.7% are singletons. This clonotype has ten or more counts. What it binds is not known. The rearrangement uses TRBV7-9 and TRBJ2-1; a possible D gene is TRBD1 (5 bases). The clonotype comes from a male patient younger than 18 who had a stem cell transplant for acute lymphoblastic leukemia, so the T cells may come from the graft donor. Sequences were derived from PBMCs, mostly from graft donor cells, sampled 180 days after TCRalphabeta/CD19-depleted stem cell transplant. DNA of the CDR3: TGTGCCAGCAGCTCCGTGGGGCGCACGCAGAATGAGCAGTTCTTC. Its protein is CASSSVGRTQNEQFF. The full variable domain, rest sourced from reference TRBV7-9 and TRBJ2-1, is DTGVSQNPRHKITKRGQNVTFRCDPISEHNRLYWYRQTLGQGPEFLTYFQNEAQLEKSRLLSDRFSAERPKGSFSTLEIQRTEQGDSAMYLCASSSVGRTQNEQFFGPGTRLTVL.